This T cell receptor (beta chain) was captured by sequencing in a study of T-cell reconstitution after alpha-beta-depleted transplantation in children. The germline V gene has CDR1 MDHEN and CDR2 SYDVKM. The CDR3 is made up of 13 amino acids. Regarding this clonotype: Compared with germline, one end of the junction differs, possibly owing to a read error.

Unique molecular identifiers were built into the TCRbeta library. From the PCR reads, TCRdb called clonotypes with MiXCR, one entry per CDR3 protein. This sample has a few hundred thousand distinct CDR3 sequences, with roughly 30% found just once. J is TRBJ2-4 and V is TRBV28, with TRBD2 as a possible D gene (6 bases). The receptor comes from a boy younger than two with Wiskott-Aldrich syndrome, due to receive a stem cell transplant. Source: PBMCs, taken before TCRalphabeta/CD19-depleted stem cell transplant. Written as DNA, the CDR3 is TGTGCCAGCAGTTTGGCGGGGAAAAACAGTCAGTACTTC. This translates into CASSLAGKNSQYF.